This TCR beta chain is from a study of T cell responses to AZD1222 COVID-19 vaccine. This clone was counted a single time. Sequencing used immunoSEQ multiplex PCR; TCRdb keeps in-frame clones, though not all of them. Of around 90,000 clones in the sample, just over 85% were seen once. Germline assignment: CDR1 SGHRS and CDR2 YFSETQ. This CDR3 is 15 amino acids long. Trimming cost V 0 bases and J 1 base, with 10 bases left between them. This chain connects TRBV5-1 to TRBJ1-1; perhaps TRBD1 as D (6 bases). The sample here was peripheral blood, taken on day 0 of AZD1222 vaccination. The receptor was isolated from an adult in good health. The CDR3 DNA reads as TGCGCCAGCAGCTTGGAGACGGGGGCGAACACTGAAGCTTTCTTT. This codes for CASSLETGANTEAFF. Using reference TRBV5-1 and TRBJ1-1 for the parts outside the CDR3, the full variable domain is KAGVTQTPRYLIKTRGQQVTLSCSPISGHRSVSWYQQTPGQGLQFLFEYFSETQRNKGNFPGRFSGRQFSNSRSEMNVSTLELGDSALYLCASSLETGANTEAFFGQGTRLTVV.